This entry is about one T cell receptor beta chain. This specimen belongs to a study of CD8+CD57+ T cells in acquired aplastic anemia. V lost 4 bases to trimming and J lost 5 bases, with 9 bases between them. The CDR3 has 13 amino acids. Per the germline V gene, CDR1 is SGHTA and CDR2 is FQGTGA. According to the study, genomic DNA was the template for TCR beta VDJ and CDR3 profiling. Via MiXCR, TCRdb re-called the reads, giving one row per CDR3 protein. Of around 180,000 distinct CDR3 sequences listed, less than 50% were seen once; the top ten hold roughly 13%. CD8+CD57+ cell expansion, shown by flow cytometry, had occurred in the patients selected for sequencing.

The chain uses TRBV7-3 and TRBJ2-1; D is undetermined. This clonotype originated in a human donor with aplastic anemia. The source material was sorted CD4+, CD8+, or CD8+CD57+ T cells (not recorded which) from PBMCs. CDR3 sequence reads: CASSSQIDNEQFF. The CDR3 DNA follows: TGTGCCAGCAGCTCACAGATTGACAATGAGCAGTTCTTC. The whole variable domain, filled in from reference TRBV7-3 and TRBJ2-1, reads GAGVSQTPSNKVTEKGKYVELRCDPISGHTALYWYRQSLGQGPEFLIYFQGTGAADDSGLPNDRFFAVRPEGSVSTLKIQRTERGDSAVYLCASSSQIDNEQFFGPGTRLTVL.